This T cell receptor (beta chain) comes out of a study of response to subunit inactivated influenza vaccine. MiXCR was run by TCRdb on the RT-PCR reads, yielding one entry per CDR3 protein. Of under 200,000 distinct CDR3 sequences listed, approximately 12% are singletons. This clonotype occurred many times. The antigen is unknown. Findings and limits, study-wide: The authors suggested that few new T cells are recruited per seasonal influenza vaccination.

Trimming took 9 bases from V and 4 from J; bases not matched to a gene: 3. This CDR3 is 12 amino acids long. Germline V CDR1 and CDR2: MNHEY, SVGAGI. These data are also associated with another study on T cells expressing NK-cell markers. This second study says: Template switching by 5'RACE with UMIs generated the TCR beta cDNA.

The chain joins TRBV6-5 to TRBJ2-4, with TRBD1 matching over 7 bases. Sequences were derived from CD8+ T cells sorted from PBMCs, sampled 12 days after vaccination. The clonotype comes from a man between 45 and 60 years old who received an inactivated influenza vaccine. CDR3: CASPGQKNIQYF. The CDR3 region has the DNA TGTGCCAGTCCGGGACAGAAAAACATTCAGTACTTC.